This is a list of T cell receptor beta chains from one sample in a study of regulatory and conventional T cells in RAG deficiency. The protocol was immunoSEQ multiplex PCR, while the TCRdb copy is restricted to in-frame clones and leaves out a portion. Altogether some 22,000 clones are present, approximately 93% being singletons, with the ten largest covering 0.55% to 0.9%. The same specimen was also included in a second study, on regulatory T cells.

The sample consisted of CD4+ T cells sorted from blood. The receptors shown here come from a human donor in good health. The CDR3 runs from the conserved cysteine through the conserved F or W. D genes are given only for firm matches. Clone size is stated in some rows and not others, as once, few, many or a class when expanded.

V	D	J	size	CDR3	DNA
TRBV6-1	-	TRBJ2-1	-	CASSEAGGQFF	TGTGCCAGCAGTGAAGCGGGGGGGCAGTTCTTC
TRBV5-6	TRBD1	TRBJ1-2	-	CASSLWTGQGYGYTF	TGTGCCAGCAGCTTATGGACAGGGCAAGGCTATGGCTACACCTTC
TRBV19	-	TRBJ2-5	-	CASSTSPTQETQYF	TGTGCCAGTAGTACTTCCCCCACCCAAGAGACCCAGTACTTC
TRBV7-7	-	TRBJ2-6	-	CASSLNRQSRANVLTF	TGTGCCAGCAGCCTCAATCGACAAAGTCGGGCCAACGTCCTGACTTTC
TRBV6-1	-	TRBJ2-1	-	CASSELGNEQFF	TGTGCCAGCAGTGAACTTGGCAATGAGCAGTTCTTC
TRBV6-1	-	TRBJ1-4	-	CASRDAGRPERFF	TGTGCCAGCAGAGACGCGGGACGCCCCGAAAGGTTTTTT
TRBV11-2	-	TRBJ1-1	-	CASSLVWGRGAFF	TGTGCCAGCAGCTTAGTATGGGGACGGGGGGCTTTCTTT
TRBV18	-	TRBJ2-7	once	CASSAKSSYEQYF	TGTGCCAGCTCGGCCAAGAGCTCCTACGAGCAGTACTTC
TRBV19	-	TRBJ1-1	-	CASRTQTGPGTEAFF	TGTGCCAGTAGAACTCAAACAGGCCCGGGCACTGAAGCTTTCTTT
TRBV28	TRBD2	TRBJ2-5	-	CASSRSGRAWETQYF	TGTGCCAGCAGTCGTAGCGGGAGGGCTTGGGAGACCCAGTACTTC
TRBV7-9	-	TRBJ2-1	-	CASSLPPRLAPHNEQFF	TGTGCCAGCAGCCTCCCCCCGAGACTCGCCCCTCACAATGAGCAGTTCTTC
TRBV5-1	TRBD1	TRBJ1-2	-	CASSLEDRDGYTF	TGCGCCAGCAGCTTGGAGGACAGGGATGGCTACACCTTC
TRBV7-2	TRBD2	TRBJ2-1	-	CASSSSRAGGNEQFF	TGTGCCAGCAGCTCTTCTCGGGCGGGAGGCAATGAGCAGTTCTTC
TRBV6-5	-	TRBJ1-6	-	CASSFGDRNSPLHF	TGTGCCAGCAGTTTTGGAGACAGAAATTCACCCCTCCACTTT
TRBV5-1	-	TRBJ2-5	-	CASSRARETQYF	TGCGCCAGCAGCAGGGCAAGGGAGACCCAGTACTTC
TRBV30	-	TRBJ2-7	-	CAWSVSSYEQYF	TGTGCCTGGAGTGTGAGCTCCTACGAGCAGTACTTC
TRBV7-9	-	TRBJ2-1	-	CASSLFQGSDNEQFF	TGTGCCAGCAGCTTATTCCAGGGGAGTGACAATGAGCAGTTCTTC
TRBV5-5	-	TRBJ1-5	-	CASSFCRWAWSNQPQHF	TGTGCCAGCAGCTTTTGTAGGTGGGCGTGGAGCAATCAGCCCCAGCATTTT
TRBV9	TRBD1	TRBJ2-5	-	CASSVGLQGGEETQYF	TGTGCCAGCAGCGTAGGTCTTCAAGGGGGCGAAGAGACCCAGTACTTC
TRBV6-6	TRBD1	TRBJ2-7	-	CASSRRQGSIYEQYF	TGTGCCAGCAGTCGAAGACAGGGTAGCATCTACGAGCAGTACTTC
TRBV12-5	-	TRBJ1-6	-	CASGLVLGKGSPLHF	TGTGCTAGTGGTTTGGTACTAGGGAAGGGGTCACCCCTCCACTTT
TRBV7-3	-	TRBJ2-1	-	CASSLGEGLDSEQFF	TGTGCCAGCAGCTTAGGTGAGGGTCTGGATTCAGAGCAGTTCTTC
TRBV27	-	TRBJ2-7	-	CASSLSSVSSYEQYF	TGTGCCAGCAGTTTATCGTCAGTTAGCTCCTACGAGCAGTACTTC
TRBV5-4	-	TRBJ2-3	once	CASSLQGSTDTQYF	TGTGCCAGCAGCTTGCAGGGGAGCACAGATACGCAGTATTTT
TRBV15	-	TRBJ2-5	-	CATSRDLVRGQETQYF	TGTGCCACCAGCAGAGATTTGGTTAGGGGGCAAGAGACCCAGTACTTC
TRBV2	-	TRBJ2-7	-	CASRATGGYEQYF	TGTGCCAGCAGGGCGACAGGAGGCTACGAGCAGTACTTC
TRBV5-8	-	TRBJ1-6	-	CASSLTQGTSPLHF	TGTGCCAGCAGCCTTACCCAGGGGACTTCACCCCTCCACTTT
TRBV18	TRBD1	TRBJ1-5	once	CASSQARGHTDQPQHF	TGTGCCAGCTCACAGGCCAGGGGGCATACTGATCAGCCCCAGCATTTT
TRBV7-9	TRBD2	TRBJ2-1	-	CASSLMGEGYNEQFF	TGTGCCAGCAGCTTAATGGGGGAGGGATACAATGAGCAGTTCTTC
TRBV6-5	-	TRBJ1-4	-	CASSYSRGREKLFF	TGTGCCAGCAGTTACTCGAGGGGGAGGGAAAAACTGTTTTTT
TRBV5-1	-	TRBJ1-4	-	CASSATVSTNEKLFF	TGCGCCAGCAGCGCGACCGTTTCAACTAATGAAAAACTGTTTTTT